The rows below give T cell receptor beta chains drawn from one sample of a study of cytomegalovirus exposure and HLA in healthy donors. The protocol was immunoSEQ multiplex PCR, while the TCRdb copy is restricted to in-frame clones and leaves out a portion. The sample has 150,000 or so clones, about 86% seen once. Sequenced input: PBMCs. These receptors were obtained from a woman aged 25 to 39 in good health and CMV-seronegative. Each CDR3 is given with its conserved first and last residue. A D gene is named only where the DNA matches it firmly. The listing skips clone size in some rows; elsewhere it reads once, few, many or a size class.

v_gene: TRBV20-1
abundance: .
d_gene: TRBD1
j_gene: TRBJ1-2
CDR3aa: CSAETGMGYTF
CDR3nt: TGCAGTGCCGAGACAGGGATGGGCTACACCTTC

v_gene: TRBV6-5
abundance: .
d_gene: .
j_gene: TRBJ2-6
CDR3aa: CASTSSAGANVLTF
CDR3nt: TGTGCCAGCACGTCTTCGGCTGGGGCCAACGTCCTGACTTTC

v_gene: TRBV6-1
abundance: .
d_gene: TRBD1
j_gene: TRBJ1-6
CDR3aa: CASSERGQGNSPLHF
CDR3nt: TGTGCCAGCAGTGAGAGGGGACAGGGTAATTCACCCCTCCACTTT

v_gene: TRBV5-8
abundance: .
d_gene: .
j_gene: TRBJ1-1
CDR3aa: CASSITDLTEAFF
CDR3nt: TGTGCCAGCAGCATTACCGACTTAACTGAAGCTTTCTTT

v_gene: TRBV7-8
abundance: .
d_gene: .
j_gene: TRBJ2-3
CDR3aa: CASSLEGFAGPDTQYF
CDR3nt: TGTGCCAGCAGCTTAGAAGGGTTCGCGGGGCCAGATACGCAGTATTTT

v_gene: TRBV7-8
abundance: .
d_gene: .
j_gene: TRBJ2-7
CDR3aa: CASSLAFGTTYEQYF
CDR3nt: TGTGCCAGCAGCTTAGCTTTTGGGACAACCTACGAGCAGTACTTC

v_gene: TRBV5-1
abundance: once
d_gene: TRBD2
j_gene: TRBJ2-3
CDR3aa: CASSLERGNTDTQYF
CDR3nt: TGCGCCAGCAGCTTGGAGCGGGGGAACACAGATACGCAGTATTTT

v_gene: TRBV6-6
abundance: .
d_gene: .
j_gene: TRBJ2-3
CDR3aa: CASSLFTQYF
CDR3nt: TGTGCCAGCAGCCTTTTTACGCAGTATTTT

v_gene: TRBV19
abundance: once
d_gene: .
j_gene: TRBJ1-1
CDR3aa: CASSIGGGTEAFF
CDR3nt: TGTGCCAGTAGTATCGGGGGGGGAACTGAAGCTTTCTTT

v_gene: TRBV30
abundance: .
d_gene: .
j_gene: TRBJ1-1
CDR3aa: CAWARGTNTEAFF
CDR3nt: TGTGCCTGGGCCCGCGGCACTAACACTGAAGCTTTCTTT

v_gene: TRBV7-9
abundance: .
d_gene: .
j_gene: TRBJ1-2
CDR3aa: CASSSVAEYYGYTF
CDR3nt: TGTGCCAGCAGCTCCGTAGCAGAGTACTATGGCTACACCTTC